These T cell receptor beta chains were read from a single sample in a study of CD8 T cell repertoires and HIV-1 epitope variants. Profiled with immunoSEQ multiplex PCR; TCRdb holds only in-frame clones, not every one. The table shows over 4,000 clones, with approximately 62% occurring only once. Their recognized antigens are unknown. Sequenced: cultured CD8+ T cells derived from PBMCs. These receptors were obtained from a male donor with HIV. The CDR3 runs from the conserved cysteine through the conserved F or W. D genes are given only for firm matches. Only part of the rows carry a size: once, few, many, or a class if the clone is expanded.

D gene: TRBD1
clone size: .
J gene: TRBJ2-7
V gene: TRBV7-1
CDR3 protein: CASSLGQYLREQYF
CDR3 DNA: TGTGCCAGCAGCTTGGGACAGTACCTTCGTGAGCAGTACTTC

D gene: TRBD1
clone size: .
J gene: TRBJ1-5
V gene: TRBV28
CDR3 protein: CASSISGGHQPQHF
CDR3 DNA: TGTGCCAGCAGTATCTCAGGGGGCCATCAGCCCCAGCATTTT

D gene: .
clone size: .
J gene: TRBJ2-5
V gene: TRBV7-9
CDR3 protein: CASSLVTGVETQYF
CDR3 DNA: TGTGCCAGCAGCTTAGTGACAGGCGTGGAGACCCAGTACTTC

D gene: .
clone size: few
J gene: TRBJ2-7
V gene: TRBV6-5
CDR3 protein: CASSPSWGTYEQYF
CDR3 DNA: TGTGCCAGCAGTCCCTCCTGGGGCACCTACGAGCAGTACTTC

D gene: .
clone size: .
J gene: TRBJ1-5
V gene: TRBV6-5
CDR3 protein: CASSPYSNQPQHF
CDR3 DNA: TGTGCCAGCAGCCCGTATAGCAATCAGCCCCAGCATTTT

D gene: .
clone size: .
J gene: TRBJ2-1
V gene: TRBV6-6
CDR3 protein: CASAVSSPYNEQFF
CDR3 DNA: TGTGCCAGTGCGGTCAGTTCACCTTACAATGAGCAGTTCTTC

D gene: TRBD1
clone size: .
J gene: TRBJ1-2
V gene: TRBV5-4
CDR3 protein: CASSFRTGDGYTF
CDR3 DNA: TGTGCCAGCAGCTTTAGGACAGGGGATGGCTACACCTTC

D gene: .
clone size: .
J gene: TRBJ2-2
V gene: TRBV27
CDR3 protein: CASSSGGWELFF
CDR3 DNA: TGTGCCAGCAGTTCTGGTGGCTGGGAGCTGTTTTTT

D gene: .
clone size: .
J gene: TRBJ2-6
V gene: TRBV4-3
CDR3 protein: CASSQERVGANVLTF
CDR3 DNA: TGCGCCAGCAGCCAAGAAAGGGTGGGGGCCAACGTCCTGACTTTC

D gene: .
clone size: .
J gene: TRBJ2-7
V gene: TRBV13
CDR3 protein: CASSSSESSYEQYF
CDR3 DNA: TGTGCCAGCAGCTCCTCCGAGAGCTCCTACGAGCAGTACTTC

D gene: TRBD1
clone size: .
J gene: TRBJ2-7
V gene: TRBV7-2
CDR3 protein: CASSPGQGYEQYF
CDR3 DNA: TGTGCCAGCAGCCCGGGACAGGGCTACGAGCAGTACTTC

D gene: .
clone size: few
J gene: TRBJ2-5
V gene: TRBV5-4
CDR3 protein: CASSLDWDQETQYF
CDR3 DNA: TGTGCCAGCAGTTTAGACTGGGATCAAGAGACCCAGTACTTC

D gene: .
clone size: .
J gene: TRBJ2-1
V gene: TRBV10-1
CDR3 protein: CASSETSGNNEQFF
CDR3 DNA: TGCGCCAGCAGCGAAACCTCGGGGAACAATGAGCAGTTCTTC

D gene: .
clone size: .
J gene: TRBJ2-7
V gene: TRBV6-5
CDR3 protein: CASSSDVSAYEQYF
CDR3 DNA: TGTGCCAGCAGTTCAGATGTCTCGGCCTACGAGCAGTACTTC

D gene: .
clone size: .
J gene: TRBJ1-1
V gene: TRBV7-9
CDR3 protein: CASSPGQNPEAFF
CDR3 DNA: TGTGCCAGCAGCCCGGGACAAAATCCTGAAGCTTTCTTT

D gene: .
clone size: .
J gene: TRBJ2-3
V gene: TRBV13
CDR3 protein: CAGGEGLGTDTQYF
CDR3 DNA: TGTGCCGGCGGAGAGGGGTTGGGCACAGATACGCAGTATTTT

D gene: .
clone size: .
J gene: TRBJ2-5
V gene: TRBV6-5
CDR3 protein: CASSGLRQVQETQYF
CDR3 DNA: TGTGCCAGCAGCGGACTCCGACAGGTCCAAGAGACCCAGTACTTC

D gene: .
clone size: few
J gene: TRBJ1-1
V gene: TRBV19
CDR3 protein: CASSDYGALNTEAFF
CDR3 DNA: TGTGCCAGTAGTGATTACGGGGCTCTGAACACTGAAGCTTTCTTT

D gene: TRBD2
clone size: .
J gene: TRBJ2-1
V gene: TRBV6-5
CDR3 protein: CASSYSGLAGGNEQFF
CDR3 DNA: TGTGCCAGCAGTTACTCGGGACTAGCGGGGGGGAATGAGCAGTTCTTC

D gene: .
clone size: few
J gene: TRBJ2-1
V gene: TRBV9
CDR3 protein: CASSVNSGEQFF
CDR3 DNA: TGTGCCAGCAGCGTGAACTCAGGAGAGCAGTTCTTC

D gene: .
clone size: once
J gene: TRBJ1-2
V gene: TRBV28
CDR3 protein: CASSLWQRDGYTF
CDR3 DNA: TGTGCCAGCAGTTTATGGCAGCGCGATGGCTACACCTTC

D gene: .
clone size: few
J gene: TRBJ2-7
V gene: TRBV19
CDR3 protein: CASSIAGDTLYEQYF
CDR3 DNA: TGTGCCAGTAGTATAGCTGGGGACACCCTATACGAGCAGTACTTC

D gene: .
clone size: .
J gene: TRBJ1-1
V gene: TRBV27
CDR3 protein: CASSPGGTEAFF
CDR3 DNA: TGTGCCAGCAGTCCTGGGGGGACTGAAGCTTTCTTT

D gene: .
clone size: .
J gene: TRBJ1-4
V gene: TRBV5-6
CDR3 protein: CASSLGGAKLFF
CDR3 DNA: TGTGCCAGCAGCTTGGGAGGGGCAAAACTGTTTTTT

D gene: TRBD2
clone size: few
J gene: TRBJ2-1
V gene: TRBV19
CDR3 protein: CASGTSVYNEQFF
CDR3 DNA: TGTGCCAGTGGGACTAGCGTCTACAATGAGCAGTTCTTC

D gene: TRBD1
clone size: .
J gene: TRBJ1-2
V gene: TRBV4-1
CDR3 protein: CASSLGTGVGYTF
CDR3 DNA: TGCGCCAGCAGCCTCGGGACAGGGGTTGGCTACACCTTC

D gene: .
clone size: .
J gene: TRBJ2-2
V gene: TRBV4-3
CDR3 protein: CASSQDPGGPGELFF
CDR3 DNA: TGCGCCAGCAGCCAAGATCCGGGGGGCCCCGGGGAGCTGTTTTTT

D gene: .
clone size: .
J gene: TRBJ2-5
V gene: TRBV7-8
CDR3 protein: CASSSRDTQETQYF
CDR3 DNA: TGTGCCAGCAGCAGTCGGGACACTCAAGAGACCCAGTACTTC

D gene: TRBD1
clone size: .
J gene: TRBJ2-7
V gene: TRBV19
CDR3 protein: CASSIAGGGNEQYF
CDR3 DNA: TGTGCCAGTAGTATCGCAGGGGGCGGAAACGAGCAGTACTTC

D gene: .
clone size: few
J gene: TRBJ2-5
V gene: TRBV7-7
CDR3 protein: CASSLAPERETQYF
CDR3 DNA: TGTGCCAGCAGCTTAGCTCCCGAGAGGGAGACCCAGTACTTC

D gene: .
clone size: .
J gene: TRBJ2-7
V gene: TRBV28
CDR3 protein: CASSDRTSYEQYF
CDR3 DNA: TGTGCCAGCAGTGACAGGACATCATACGAGCAGTACTTC

D gene: TRBD1
clone size: .
J gene: TRBJ2-1
V gene: TRBV2
CDR3 protein: CASSAGQGNEQFF
CDR3 DNA: TGTGCCAGCAGTGCGGGACAGGGCAATGAGCAGTTCTTC

D gene: TRBD1
clone size: .
J gene: TRBJ1-2
V gene: TRBV6-6
CDR3 protein: CASVGGGVGYTF
CDR3 DNA: TGTGCCAGCGTAGGGGGCGGGGTTGGCTACACCTTC

D gene: .
clone size: once
J gene: TRBJ2-5
V gene: TRBV5-6
CDR3 protein: CASSLSGTETQYF
CDR3 DNA: TGTGCCAGCAGCTTGTCAGGCACGGAGACCCAGTACTTC

D gene: .
clone size: .
J gene: TRBJ1-1
V gene: TRBV6-5
CDR3 protein: CASSSRGVTEAFF
CDR3 DNA: TGTGCCAGCAGTTCCAGGGGAGTCACTGAAGCTTTCTTT

D gene: .
clone size: few
J gene: TRBJ2-1
V gene: TRBV28
CDR3 protein: CASSLYQGSSYNEQFF
CDR3 DNA: TGTGCCAGCAGTTTATACCAGGGAAGCTCCTACAATGAGCAGTTCTTC

D gene: .
clone size: .
J gene: TRBJ1-1
V gene: TRBV10-1
CDR3 protein: CASSESRGANTEAFF
CDR3 DNA: TGCGCCAGCAGTGAGTCGCGGGGGGCGAACACTGAAGCTTTCTTT

D gene: .
clone size: .
J gene: TRBJ2-5
V gene: TRBV2
CDR3 protein: CASMPNRGYQETQYF
CDR3 DNA: TGTGCCAGCATGCCGAATAGGGGGTACCAAGAGACCCAGTACTTC

D gene: TRBD1
clone size: .
J gene: TRBJ1-1
V gene: TRBV6-5
CDR3 protein: CASSYANRGMNTEAFF
CDR3 DNA: TGTGCCAGCAGTTACGCGAACAGGGGGATGAACACTGAAGCTTTCTTT

D gene: .
clone size: .
J gene: TRBJ2-3
V gene: TRBV18
CDR3 protein: CASSARDSSTDTQYF
CDR3 DNA: TGTGCCAGCTCAGCGAGAGACTCTAGCACAGATACGCAGTATTTT

D gene: .
clone size: few
J gene: TRBJ2-3
V gene: TRBV7-6
CDR3 protein: CASSLQSTDTQYF
CDR3 DNA: TGTGCCAGCAGCTTACAGAGCACAGATACGCAGTATTTT

D gene: .
clone size: once
J gene: TRBJ1-6
V gene: TRBV15
CDR3 protein: CATAGDNNSPLHF
CDR3 DNA: TGTGCCACCGCCGGCGATAATAATTCACCCCTCCACTTT

D gene: .
clone size: .
J gene: TRBJ2-1
V gene: TRBV7-2
CDR3 protein: CASSSQSPTVYNEQFF
CDR3 DNA: TGTGCCAGCAGCTCGCAGAGTCCCACGGTTTACAATGAGCAGTTCTTC

D gene: .
clone size: .
J gene: TRBJ2-1
V gene: TRBV10-3
CDR3 protein: CAISPSTYNEQFF
CDR3 DNA: TGTGCCATCAGCCCCTCCACCTACAATGAGCAGTTCTTC

D gene: .
clone size: few
J gene: TRBJ1-1
V gene: TRBV18
CDR3 protein: CASSTDANTEAFF
CDR3 DNA: TGTGCCAGCTCAACCGATGCGAACACTGAAGCTTTCTTT

D gene: TRBD1
clone size: .
J gene: TRBJ2-3
V gene: TRBV9
CDR3 protein: CASSGGGTGGFDTQYF
CDR3 DNA: TGTGCCAGCAGCGGCGGGGGGACAGGGGGCTTTGATACGCAGTATTTT

D gene: TRBD1
clone size: .
J gene: TRBJ2-1
V gene: TRBV7-6
CDR3 protein: CATTRQGVYNEQFF
CDR3 DNA: TGTGCCACCACGAGACAGGGCGTGTACAATGAGCAGTTCTTC

D gene: TRBD1
clone size: once
J gene: TRBJ1-4
V gene: TRBV29-1
CDR3 protein: CSVAGGVTTNEKLFF
CDR3 DNA: TGCAGCGTAGCAGGGGGCGTTACAACTAATGAAAAACTGTTTTTT

D gene: .
clone size: .
J gene: TRBJ2-7
V gene: TRBV27
CDR3 protein: CASSLSSTGILEQYF
CDR3 DNA: TGTGCCAGCAGTTTATCGTCGACAGGAATACTCGAGCAGTACTTC

D gene: .
clone size: .
J gene: TRBJ2-3
V gene: TRBV19
CDR3 protein: CASSTGPETDTQYF
CDR3 DNA: TGTGCCAGTAGTACCGGGCCCGAAACAGATACGCAGTATTTT

D gene: .
clone size: few
J gene: TRBJ1-2
V gene: TRBV4-3
CDR3 protein: CASSQDEGDRIYGYTF
CDR3 DNA: TGCGCCAGCAGCCAAGATGAGGGAGACAGGATCTATGGCTACACCTTC

D gene: TRBD1
clone size: .
J gene: TRBJ1-2
V gene: TRBV30
CDR3 protein: CAWRADRELYGYTF
CDR3 DNA: TGTGCCTGGAGAGCGGACAGGGAGCTCTATGGCTACACCTTC

D gene: TRBD1
clone size: .
J gene: TRBJ2-2
V gene: TRBV6-5
CDR3 protein: CASSYGTGGTGELFF
CDR3 DNA: TGTGCCAGCAGTTACGGGACAGGGGGCACCGGGGAGCTGTTTTTT

D gene: .
clone size: .
J gene: TRBJ2-2
V gene: TRBV6-1
CDR3 protein: CASSDGRPYTGELFF
CDR3 DNA: TGTGCCAGCAGTGACGGGCGGCCCTACACCGGGGAGCTGTTTTTT

D gene: .
clone size: .
J gene: TRBJ1-1
V gene: TRBV6-5
CDR3 protein: CASTPSEDTEAFF
CDR3 DNA: TGTGCCAGCACTCCCTCAGAGGACACTGAAGCTTTCTTT

D gene: .
clone size: .
J gene: TRBJ2-7
V gene: TRBV7-2
CDR3 protein: CASSSPGDEQYF
CDR3 DNA: TGTGCCAGCAGCTCGCCAGGGGATGAGCAGTACTTC

D gene: .
clone size: few
J gene: TRBJ1-2
V gene: TRBV4-3
CDR3 protein: CASSQELGSNYGYTF
CDR3 DNA: TGCGCCAGCAGCCAAGAGCTCGGATCTAACTATGGCTACACCTTC